A selection of T cell receptor beta chains follows, all from one sample in a study of OX40 agonist ivuxolimab in advanced cancers. Profiled with immunoSEQ multiplex PCR; TCRdb holds only in-frame clones, not every one. The sample lists about 130,000 clones; about nine tenths were seen once. This material consisted of CD4+ or CD8+ T cells sorted from blood, taken in a trial of the OX40 agonist ivuxolimab. The receptors derive from an adult with an advanced solid tumor such as melanoma, head and neck, liver or kidney cancer. CDR3s include the opening cysteine and the closing phenylalanine or tryptophan. Fields, in order: clone size, D gene, V gene, J gene, CDR3 length, CDR3 DNA, CDR3 protein. A D gene is named only where the DNA matches it firmly. Not all rows give a size; the values are once, few, many and, for expanded clones, a class.

>-|TRBD1|TRBV6-5|TRBJ1-4|16
TGTGCCAGCAGTTACTCGAACAGGGGGCATCATGAAAAACTGTTTTTT
CASSYSNRGHHEKLFF
>-|TRBD2|TRBV7-9|TRBJ2-1|16
TGTGCCAGCAGCTTAGGAGCGGGAGGGGTCCGAAATGAGCAGTTCTTC
CASSLGAGGVRNEQFF
>-|TRBD2|TRBV28|TRBJ2-7|15
TGTGCCAGCGGCACCTCCCAGCGGGACCCCTACGAGCAGTACTTC
CASGTSQRDPYEQYF
>-|-|TRBV6-5|TRBJ2-7|15
TGTGCCAGCAGACCTGGGCAGGCCCTCTCCTACGAGCAGTACTTC
CASRPGQALSYEQYF
>-|-|TRBV28|TRBJ2-1|16
TGTGCCAGCAGCCACCGAGGGGCTAGCGCCTACAATGAGCAGTTCTTC
CASSHRGASAYNEQFF
>-|TRBD1|TRBV6-1|TRBJ1-6|14
TGTGCCAGCAGGTTGGACAGGGGAAATTCACCCCTCCACTTT
CASRLDRGNSPLHF
>-|-|TRBV27|TRBJ1-6|12
TGTGCCAGCAGTCAGGGGTATTCACCCCTCCACTTT
CASSQGYSPLHF
>-|TRBD2|TRBV2|TRBJ2-1|15
TGTGCCAGCATTTCTCGTTTTGCTAGCGGGAATGAGCAGTTCTTC
CASISRFASGNEQFF
>-|-|TRBV18|TRBJ2-2|13
TGTGCCAGCTCACCTCCGGGAGCCGGGGAGCTGTTTTTT
CASSPPGAGELFF
>-|TRBD1|TRBV7-2|TRBJ2-3|18
TGTGCCAGCAGCCCAACGGGGGGACAGGGGTGGATCACAGATACGCAGTATTTT
CASSPTGGQGWITDTQYF
>-|-|TRBV9|TRBJ2-1|16
TGTGCCAGCAGCGTAGGAGAGGGGACGCGAGACCCTAGACAGTTCTTC
CASSVGEGTRDPRQFF
>-|-|TRBV10-3|TRBJ2-5|14
TGTGCCATCAGTGATTCTAGCAAGAAGGAGACCCAGTACTTC
CAISDSSKKETQYF
>once|-|TRBV5-1|TRBJ2-5|13
TGCGCCAGCAGCTTGGGCGGGCAAGAGACCCAGTACTTC
CASSLGGQETQYF
>-|TRBD2|TRBV4-3|TRBJ2-1|16
TGCGCCAGCAGCCAAGGTTTGCTAGCGGAGGCCCATGAGCAGTTCTTC
CASSQGLLAEAHEQFF
>-|-|TRBV5-2|TRBJ2-7|19
TGTGCCAGCAGCCCCATACCCGGGACTAGCGGGAGAAGCTCCTACGAGCAGTACTTC
CASSPIPGTSGRSSYEQYF
>-|-|TRBV19|TRBJ1-4|13
TGTGCCAGTAGTACCTTCCGGGGTGAAAAACTGTTTTTT
CASSTFRGEKLFF
>-|-|TRBV19|TRBJ2-2|16
TGTGCCAGTACCCCCGGGGCAGGGGTGGCCACCGGGGAGCTGTTTTTT
CASTPGAGVATGELFF
>-|-|TRBV9|TRBJ1-1|15
TGTGCCAGCAGCGTAGGCCTGGGAAGGGACGCTGAAGCTTTCTTT
CASSVGLGRDAEAFF
>-|TRBD2|TRBV7-6|TRBJ2-7|14
TGTGCCAGCAGCTCAAGCGGGAGCTCCTACGAGCAGTACTTC
CASSSSGSSYEQYF
>-|-|TRBV7-2|TRBJ2-7|14
TGTGCCAGCAGCAACTCCATGGGCAGCAGGCCACAGTACTTC
CASSNSMGSRPQYF
>-|TRBD2|TRBV15|TRBJ2-7|16
TGTGCCACCAGCAGTCCGGGGGGGGGTCACCCCTACGAGCAGTACTTC
CATSSPGGGHPYEQYF
>-|-|TRBV5-1|TRBJ2-7|14
TGCGCCAGCGGTCCGGCAGTCCAGACCTACGAGCAGTACTTC
CASGPAVQTYEQYF
>-|-|TRBV9|TRBJ2-7|14
TGTGCCAGCAGCGGAGGACAAGGGCCCTACGAGCAGTACTTC
CASSGGQGPYEQYF
>few|-|TRBV7-6|TRBJ1-1|14
TGTGCCAGCAGTTCCCCCTCCGGGGTAGCCGAAGCTTTCTTT
CASSSPSGVAEAFF
>-|-|TRBV5-6|TRBJ1-3|14
TGTGCCAGCAGCTTGAGGTCCTCTGGAAACACCATATATTTT
CASSLRSSGNTIYF
>many|TRBD2|TRBV19|TRBJ2-5|15
TGTGCCAGTAGTATACCCGCGGGAGGTACAAAGACCCAGTACTTC
CASSIPAGGTKTQYF
>once|-|TRBV7-3|TRBJ2-5|13
TGTGCCAGCTCAGGGAACCACCAAGAGACCCAGTACTTC
CASSGNHQETQYF
>-|-|TRBV27|TRBJ2-7|13
TGTGCCAGCGCCTCGCCTCTCACGAGCGAGCAGTACTTC
CASASPLTSEQYF
>-|-|TRBV27|TRBJ1-5|15
TGTGCCAGCAGTTTACAACAGGTCGACAATCAGCCCCAGCATTTT
CASSLQQVDNQPQHF
>-|TRBD2|TRBV27|TRBJ2-3|13
TGTGCCAGCAGTTCGGCTAGCGGGGGTACGCAGTATTTT
CASSSASGGTQYF
>-|-|TRBV28|TRBJ1-1|14
TGTGCCAGCAGTTTGGCAATCGCCAACACTGAAGCTTTCTTT
CASSLAIANTEAFF
>-|TRBD1|TRBV19|TRBJ1-2|15
TGTGCCAGTAGTACCGTCGGGGGACAGGCCTATGGCTACACCTTC
CASSTVGGQAYGYTF
>few|-|TRBV30|TRBJ1-5|14
TGTGCCTGGAGTGTACTAACAGGCCGGCAGCCCCAGCATTTT
CAWSVLTGRQPQHF
>few|TRBD1|TRBV28|TRBJ1-2|16
TGTGCCAGCAAACTCCAGGGGGCGCTGGGCAACTATGGCTACACCTTC
CASKLQGALGNYGYTF
>-|-|TRBV28|TRBJ1-1|12
TGTGCCAGCAGACAGATTAACACTGAAGCTTTCTTT
CASRQINTEAFF
>-|-|TRBV28|TRBJ1-1|10
TGTGCCAGCAGTTTCGAGGAAGCTTTCTTT
CASSFEEAFF
>-|-|TRBV11-3|TRBJ2-1|17
TGTGCCAGCAGCTTATCGGTGAGAACTTCTACGCGACATGAGCAGTTCTTC
CASSLSVRTSTRHEQFF
>-|-|TRBV11-3|TRBJ2-7|13
TGTGCCAGCAGCCGCGGACAACAATACGAGCAGTACTTC
CASSRGQQYEQYF
>-|-|TRBV12-5|TRBJ1-1|14
TGTGCTAGTGGTTTGGGGGGGGCGAACACTGAAGCTTTCTTT
CASGLGGANTEAFF
>-|TRBD1|TRBV19|TRBJ1-1|15
TGTGCCAGTAGTACCCAACCAGGGGGCGCATCTGAAGCTTTCTTT
CASSTQPGGASEAFF
>-|-|TRBV10-3|TRBJ2-1|14
TGTGCCATCAGTGAGTCGACCAGGGGCAATGAGCAGTTCTTC
CAISESTRGNEQFF